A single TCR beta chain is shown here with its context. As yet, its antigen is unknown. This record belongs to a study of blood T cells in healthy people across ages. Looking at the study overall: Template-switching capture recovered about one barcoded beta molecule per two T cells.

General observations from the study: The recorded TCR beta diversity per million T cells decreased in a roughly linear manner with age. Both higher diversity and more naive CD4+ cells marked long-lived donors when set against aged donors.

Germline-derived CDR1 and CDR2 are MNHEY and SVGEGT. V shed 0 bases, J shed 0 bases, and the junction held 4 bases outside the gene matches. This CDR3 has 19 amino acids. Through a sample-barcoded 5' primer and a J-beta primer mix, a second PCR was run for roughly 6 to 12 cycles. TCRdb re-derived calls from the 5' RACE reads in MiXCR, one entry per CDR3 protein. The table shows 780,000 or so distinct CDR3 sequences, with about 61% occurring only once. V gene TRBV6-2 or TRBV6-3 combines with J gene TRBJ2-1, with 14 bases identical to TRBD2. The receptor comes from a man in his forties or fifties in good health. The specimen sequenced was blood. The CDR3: CASSYSLGTSGSSYNEQFF. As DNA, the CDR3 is TGTGCCAGCAGTTACTCCCTGGGGACTAGCGGGAGCTCCTACAATGAGCAGTTCTTC.